These 23 T cell receptor beta chains originate from one sample sequenced in a study of OX40 agonist ivuxolimab in advanced cancers. Some clones are missing from TCRdb's copy, which holds only in-frame ones; the method was immunoSEQ multiplex PCR. The sample has tens of thousands of clones; over 65% are singletons. The source was CD4+ or CD8+ T cells sorted from blood, collected in a trial of the OX40 agonist ivuxolimab. Receptor source: an adult with an advanced solid tumor such as melanoma, head and neck, liver or kidney cancer.

V and J are TRBV7-3 and TRBJ2-7; 7 positions agree with TRBD1. The CDR3 is 13 amino acids. Germline V gene sequence: CDR1 SGHTA, CDR2 FQGTGA. The V and J ends lost 3 bases and 2 bases, in that order; junction bases with no gene match: 1. In DNA form, the CDR3 reads TGTGCCAGCAGCTTTGACAGGGCCTACGAGCAGTACTTC. As protein: CASSFDRAYEQYF.

This clone was seen a single time. The chain links TRBV11-2 to TRBJ2-5, with 12 bases aligning to TRBD2. The CDR3 extends over 15 amino acids. V lost 2 bases, J lost 5 bases, and 3 bases stayed unmatched. The germline gives CDR1 SGHAT, CDR2 FQNNGV. The DNA for the CDR3 is TGTGCCAGCAGCTTACTAGCGGGGGGGAGGGAGACCCAGTACTTC. It yields the protein CASSLLAGGRETQYF.

CDR3 region: CASSTLDSNYGYTF. DNA for the CDR3: TGTGCCAGTAGTACATTGGACAGTAACTATGGCTACACCTTC. This chain joins TRBV19 and TRBJ1-2, with a tentative D call TRBD1 (6 bases). The CDR3 covers 14 residues. Per germline, CDR1 LNHDA and CDR2 SQIVND (reference sequence). Trimming shortened V by 4 bases and J by 1 base, and 10 bases separated the two germline ends.

The count of this clone is one. The chain links TRBV5-4 to TRBJ1-5; 11 bases line up with TRBD1. This CDR3 is 16 amino acids long. Germline V gives CDR1 SGHNT, CDR2 YYREEE (reference sequence). With V trimmed by 4 bases and J by 5 bases, 8 bases remained unmatched. The CDR3 coding sequence is TGTGCCAGCAGCCGGGGGGGACAGGGGGTTGATCAGCCCCAGCATTTT. Translation: CASSRGGQGVDQPQHF.

This clone occurred once. V is TRBV19 and J is TRBJ1-5; D is possibly TRBD1 (5 bases). CDR3 length equals 13 residues. V lost 4 bases and J 6 bases, leaving 10 bases between the germline ends. Germline loops: CDR1 LNHDA, CDR2 SQIVND (reference sequence). CDR3 DNA sequence: TGTGCCAGTAGTACCCAGGGTGGTCAGCCCCAGCATTTT. It translates to CASSTQGGQPQHF.

The V gene is TRBV9, the J gene TRBJ2-3, with TRBD2 identical over 8 bases. The CDR3 runs to 15 residues. The germline gives CDR1 SGDLS, CDR2 YYNGEE. V lost 5 bases, J lost 2 bases, and 7 bases stayed unmatched. The CDR3 coding sequence is TGTGCCAGCAGGAGAGGCGGGGGGTCCACAGATACGCAGTATTTT. Translated: CASRRGGGSTDTQYF.

V usage is TRBV19 and J usage is TRBJ1-1, with D unresolved. V was shortened by 1 base and J by 10 bases, with 7 bases between the two germline ends. The germline CDR1 and CDR2 sequences are LNHDA and SQIVND (reference sequence). CDR3 length: 11 residues. The CDR3 loop is CASSIGLRAFF. The CDR3 region has the DNA TGTGCCAGTAGTATAGGGCTGAGAGCTTTCTTT.

J is TRBJ2-5 and V is TRBV7-2; D is perhaps TRBD2 (5 bases). This CDR3 comprises 16 residues. Germline V gene data show CDR1 as SGHTA and CDR2 as FQGNSA. Trimming took off 1 base at V and 1 base at J, with 13 bases between the two ends. In DNA form, the CDR3 reads TGTGCCAGCAGCTTAGTTGCGGGCAGACGCCAAGAGACCCAGTACTTC. It specifies CASSLVAGRRQETQYF.

This clone has just one count. J is TRBJ1-1 and V is TRBV18; D is ambiguous. V lost 0 bases, J lost 4 bases, and 12 bases lay in between. The CDR3 is made up of 15 amino acids. CDR1 is KGHSH, CDR2 LQKENI, per germline. CDR3 in amino acids: CASSPPGYSFTEAFF. The DNA of the CDR3 is TGTGCCAGCTCACCACCGGGCTACAGCTTCACTGAAGCTTTCTTT. Full variable domain (missing parts from reference TRBV18 and TRBJ1-1): NAGVMQNPRHLVRRRGQEARLRCSPMKGHSHVYWYRQLPEEGLKFMVYLQKENIIDESGMPKERFSAEFPKEGPSILRIQQVVRGDSAAYFCASSPPGYSFTEAFFGQGTRLTVV.

J is TRBJ1-5 and V is TRBV6-1; 9 nucleotides line up with TRBD1. The germline V gene encodes CDR1 MNHNS and CDR2 SASEGT. V trimming: 2 bases; J trimming: 7 bases; junction bases outside the gene matches: 18. The CDR3 is 19 amino acids. The CDR3 DNA reads TGTGCCAGCAGTGAATCAGGGTTTTCGTTCACAGGGGGCCGACAGCCCCAGCATTTT. Translation gives CASSESGFSFTGGRQPQHF.

The chain links TRBV6-6 to TRBJ2-3; maybe TRBD1 (5 bases). Germline CDR1 and CDR2: MNHNY and SVGAGI (reference sequence). V gave up 5 bases and J gave up 2 bases, with 11 bases separating them. CDR3 length equals 14 residues. CDR3 loop: CASSLREFTDTQYF. The CDR3 nucleotides read TGTGCCAGCAGTCTCAGGGAATTCACAGATACGCAGTATTTT.

This chain links TRBV11-2 with TRBJ1-1; no reliable D call. This CDR3 is built from 14 residues. Germline CDR1 is SGHAT and CDR2 is FQNNGV. V was pared by 3 bases and J by 1 base, with 9 bases between. CDR3 sequence: CASSLKHRNTEAFF. The CDR3, as DNA: TGTGCCAGCAGCTTGAAACATAGGAACACTGAAGCTTTCTTT.

The chain employs TRBV19 and TRBJ1-5; D remains ambiguous. V dropped 5 bases and J dropped 0 bases, with 8 bases sitting between them. The length of the CDR3 is 14 residues. Looked up from germline, CDR1 is LNHDA and CDR2 is SQIVND (reference sequence). The CDR3: CASSGSDSNQPQHF. CDR3 bases: TGTGCCAGTAGTGGGTCCGATAGCAATCAGCCCCAGCATTTT.

This clone has only one observation. The V call is TRBV7-9, the J call TRBJ1-3, with no clear D. Trimming pared 3 bases from V and 2 bases from J, leaving 8 bases between. Germline V gene sequence: CDR1 SEHNR, CDR2 FQNEAQ (reference sequence). This CDR3 is built from 14 residues. As DNA, the CDR3 is TGTGCCAGCAGCTTTGCGGGCGCTGGAAACACCATATATTTT. Encoded protein: CASSFAGAGNTIYF.

The rearrangement joins TRBV4-2 to TRBJ1-1; 8 positions agree with TRBD1. The V and J ends lost 5 bases and 3 bases, in that order; junction bases with no gene match: 2. This CDR3 is 13 amino acids long. Per germline, CDR1 LGHNA and CDR2 YNFKEQ. In DNA, the CDR3 is TGTGCCAGCAGCACACAGGGGGACACTGAAGCTTTCTTT. As protein: CASSTQGDTEAFF.

With regard to this clone: This sample includes further DNA sequences coding for the same CDR3. V gene TRBV30 combines with J gene TRBJ2-3; D is perhaps TRBD1 or TRBD2 (6 bases each). CDR1 GTSNPN and CDR2 SVGIG come from the germline V gene (reference sequence). Trimming left V 5 bases short and J 5 bases short, with 11 bases between. This CDR3 is 12 amino acids long. The CDR3 DNA follows: TGTGCCTGGGGGGGGCCGGGAGATACGCAGTATTTT. This codes for CAWGGPGDTQYF. Full variable domain (outside the CDR3, taken from reference TRBV30 and TRBJ2-3): SQTIHQWPATLVQPVGSPLSLECTVEGTSNPNLYWYRQAAGRGLQLLFYSVGIGQISSEVPQNLSASRPQDRQFILSSKKLLLSDSGFYLCAWGGPGDTQYFGPGTRLTVL.

The chain combines TRBV7-2 with TRBJ2-7, with 10 bases fitting TRBD1. J was trimmed by 0 bases and V by 5 bases; bases with no gene match: 10. Germline CDR1 and CDR2: SGHTA and FQGNSA. There are 17 residues in the CDR3. Written as DNA, the CDR3 is TGTGCCAGCAGCCTCAAGAGGACAGGGGGGAGCTCCTACGAGCAGTACTTC. Its translation is CASSLKRTGGSSYEQYF.

The chain recombines TRBV9 with TRBJ1-3; D is undetermined. Trimming pared 3 bases from V and 1 base from J, leaving 8 bases between. Germline V lookup: CDR1 SGDLS, CDR2 YYNGEE. The CDR3 contains 14 residues. CDR3 protein: CASSAVVSGNTIYF. The CDR3, as DNA: TGTGCCAGCAGCGCAGTGGTTTCTGGAAACACCATATATTTT.

The V and J genes are TRBV2 and TRBJ2-7, with 9 bases identical to TRBD1. With 8 bases clipped from V and 1 base from J, the junction kept 3 bases outside the gene matches. CDR3 size: 13 residues. Germline V lookup: CDR1 SNHLY, CDR2 FYNNEI. The CDR3 DNA reads TGTGCCAGCGCCGGGACAGGGTCCTACGAGCAGTACTTC. Protein: CASAGTGSYEQYF.

The chain uses TRBV6-6 and TRBJ1-3, with D perhaps matching TRBD1 (5 bases). The germline CDR1 and CDR2 sequences are MNHNY and SVGAGI (reference sequence). V was clipped by 7 bases and J by 4 bases, with 17 bases between them. CDR3 length equals 15 residues. CDR3 sequence (DNA): TGTGCCAGCACTTCAGCCGGGACTCGAGGAAACACCATATATTTT. It encodes CASTSAGTRGNTIYF.

This chain uses TRBV6-6 with TRBJ2-7; 11 bases are a match to TRBD1. This CDR3 contains 13 residues. V shed 6 bases, J shed 4 bases, and the junction held 2 bases outside the gene matches. The V gene's germline CDR1 is MNHNY and CDR2 SVGAGI (reference sequence). CDR3 loop: CASRRDRGYEQYF. CDR3 coding DNA: TGTGCCAGCAGACGGGACAGGGGGTACGAGCAGTACTTC.

This chain uses TRBV4-3 with TRBJ1-2; D remains unclear. Germline V gene sequence: CDR1 LGHNA, CDR2 YSLEER. With 1 base removed from V and 6 bases from J, the gap between germline ends came to 21 bases. The CDR3 loop spans 17 amino acids. The CDR3 is CASSQGTGPVLRNGYTF. In DNA, the CDR3 is TGCGCCAGCAGCCAAGGGACTGGACCGGTCCTGAGAAATGGCTACACCTTC.

The gene calls are TRBV29-1 and TRBJ2-1, with 11 bases identical to TRBD2. V shed 6 bases and J 4 bases; nucleotides not matched to a gene: 5. This CDR3 has 14 residues. From germline, CDR1 is SQVTM and CDR2 ANQGSEA. The DNA for the CDR3 is TGCAGCGTGGACGGGACTAGCGGTTACAATGAGCAGTTCTTC. Amino acid sequence: CSVDGTSGYNEQFF.